The 17 T cell receptor beta chains in this list originate from one sample, sequenced in a study of technical replicates of blood from a handful of donors. This table comes from immunoSEQ multiplex PCR, and its TCRdb copy is limited to in-frame clones, with some not included. The profile shows about 75,000 clones, approximately 97% of them singletons. Sequencing was carried out using T cells isolated from PBMCs. The receptors stem from a human donor in good health.

This clone was recorded once. The chain couples TRBV5-1 to TRBJ2-7, with 14 bases aligning to TRBD2. Germline V gene data show CDR1 as SGHRS and CDR2 as YFSETQ. The V gene end was trimmed by 3 bases and the J gene end by 2 bases; junction bases not matched to a gene: 1. This CDR3 region has 15 residues. The CDR3 reads CASSWGLAGAYEQYF. In DNA, the CDR3 is TGCGCCAGCAGCTGGGGACTAGCGGGGGCCTACGAGCAGTACTTC.

The chain joins TRBV2 to TRBJ2-1, with TRBD1 matching over 8 bases. Trimming cost V 4 bases and J 2 bases; bases outside gene matches: 4. The CDR3 extends over 15 amino acids. Germline lookup yields CDR1 SNHLY and CDR2 FYNNEI. The CDR3 DNA reads as TGTGCCAGCAGTGCGGGACAGGCAACCTACAATGAGCAGTTCTTC. Protein product: CASSAGQATYNEQFF.

This chain joins TRBV6-5 and TRBJ2-7; tentative D call: TRBD2 (5 bases). V was cut by 7 bases and J by 2 bases, with 9 bases left in between. CDR1 and CDR2 (germline): MNHEY, SVGAGI. CDR3 length equals 12 residues. The CDR3 region has the DNA TGTGCCAGCACGAGCGGTGCCTACGAGCAGTACTTC. It is translated as CASTSGAYEQYF.

This chain connects TRBV7-8 to TRBJ1-5, with D possibly being TRBD1 (5 bases). This CDR3 comprises 14 residues. Deletions cut 5 bases from V and 5 bases from J, with 13 bases between. Germline V lookup: CDR1 SGHVS, CDR2 FQNEAQ. CDR3 residues: CASSPDKEHQPQHF. CDR3 nucleotides: TGTGCCAGCAGCCCGGACAAGGAGCATCAGCCCCAGCATTTT.

Points on this clone: Within the sample, other DNA sequences also encode this same CDR3. J is TRBJ2-7 and V is TRBV19; perhaps TRBD1 as D (6 bases). This CDR3 contains 13 residues. The germline V gene has CDR1 LNHDA and CDR2 SQIVND (reference sequence). V was cut by 5 bases and J by 3 bases, with 11 bases left in between. CDR3 residues: CASSPRTVYEQYF. For the CDR3, the DNA is TGTGCCAGTAGTCCACGGACAGTCTACGAGCAGTACTTC.

The chain joins TRBV6-5 to TRBJ2-3; D is unresolved. Germline V gene data show CDR1 as MNHEY and CDR2 as SVGAGI. The CDR3 extends over 12 amino acids. The V end was cut by 2 bases, the J end by 7 bases, with 7 bases between. Written as DNA, the CDR3 is TGTGCCAGCAGTTACGACATAAATACGCAGTATTTT. Protein sequence: CASSYDINTQYF.

In this sample, this clone turned up once. The CDR3 protein is CASSPRQVNQPQHF. The CDR3 region has the DNA TGTGCCAGCAGCCCGCGACAGGTTAATCAGCCCCAGCATTTT. The chain is built from TRBV7-9 and TRBJ1-5; maybe TRBD1 (6 bases). The CDR3 has 14 amino acids. Germline CDR1 and CDR2: SEHNR and FQNEAQ (reference sequence). V was pared by 5 bases and J by 4 bases, with 12 bases between.

This sequence joins TRBV11-3 and TRBJ2-1; the match to TRBD1 covers 7 bases. Germline assignment: CDR1 SGHNT and CDR2 YENEEA. J gave up 4 bases and V 4 bases, and 10 bases lay outside the gene matches. This CDR3 region has 16 residues. The DNA for the CDR3 is TGTGCCAGCAGCTCCGCACACCGGGACAGATACAATGAGCAGTTCTTC. This sequence encodes CASSSAHRDRYNEQFF.

The chain combines TRBV9 with TRBJ2-7; TRBD2 aligns across 7 bases. The CDR3 contains 14 residues. The V segment lost 3 bases and the J segment 6 bases; nucleotides outside the gene matches: 9. CDR1 and CDR2 (germline): SGDLS, YYNGEE. The CDR3 coding sequence is TGTGCCAGCAGCGCCGGACTAGACTCGGGCGAGCAGTACTTC. Translation gives CASSAGLDSGEQYF.

This chain uses TRBV7-9 with TRBJ1-4, with D possibly matching TRBD1 (6 bases). The germline V gene has CDR1 SEHNR and CDR2 FQNEAQ (reference sequence). V was shortened by 4 bases and J by 7 bases, with 13 bases between the two germline ends. The CDR3 is 14 amino acids. CDR3 sequence: CASSYQIGGEKLFF. CDR3 nucleotide sequence: TGTGCCAGCAGCTACCAGATAGGGGGTGAAAAACTGTTTTTT.

The chain uses TRBV7-9 and TRBJ2-7, with 8 bases matching TRBD1. CDR1 is SEHNR and CDR2 is FQNEAQ in the germline V gene (reference sequence). J lost 2 bases, V lost 2 bases, and 2 bases had no gene match. The CDR3 is 14 amino acids. The CDR3 is CASSLTGGAYEQYF. CDR3 coding DNA: TGTGCCAGCAGCTTAACAGGGGGTGCCTACGAGCAGTACTTC. Full variable domain (missing parts from reference TRBV7-9 and TRBJ2-7): DTGVSQNPRHKITKRGQNVTFRCDPISEHNRLYWYRQTLGQGPEFLTYFQNEAQLEKSRLLSDRFSAERPKGSFSTLEIQRTEQGDSAMYLCASSLTGGAYEQYFGPGTRLTVT.

J is TRBJ2-5 and V is TRBV5-4, with a possible D match to TRBD1 (6 bases). V lost 3 bases to trimming and J lost 2 bases, with 14 bases between them. This CDR3 has 15 residues. CDR1 and CDR2 from the germline V gene are SGHNT and YYREEE (reference sequence). CDR3 nucleotides: TGTGCCAGCAGCTCTAGACAGGTTGGTCAAGAGACCCAGTACTTC. It is translated as CASSSRQVGQETQYF.

J is TRBJ2-1 and V is TRBV28; tentative D call: TRBD2 (5 bases). Germline CDR1 is MDHEN and CDR2 is SYDVKM. Trimming took off 6 bases at V and 3 bases at J, with 12 bases between the two ends. This CDR3 is 14 amino acids long. The CDR3 bases are TGTGCCAGCAGCAAGATAGGGAGCTACAATGAGCAGTTCTTC. Its protein is CASSKIGSYNEQFF.

The chain employs TRBV13 and TRBJ2-7, with D unclear. The CDR3 length is 14 residues. Germline V gene sequence: CDR1 PRHDT, CDR2 FYEKMQ (reference sequence). The germline V and J ends were trimmed by 1 base and 2 bases, with 9 bases remaining between them. Here the CDR3 DNA reads TGTGCCAGCAGCTTAGTCCTAGATACCTACGAGCAGTACTTC. It specifies CASSLVLDTYEQYF.

The chain couples TRBV7-9 to TRBJ2-1; 8 nucleotides line up with TRBD1. The CDR3 extends over 15 amino acids. V was clipped by 5 bases and J by 9 bases; unmatched bases: 12. Germline assignment: CDR1 SEHNR and CDR2 FQNEAQ (reference sequence). The CDR3 region is CASSPGTGPRSEQFF. As DNA, the CDR3 is TGTGCCAGCAGCCCGGGGACAGGACCTAGAAGTGAGCAGTTCTTC.

The chain couples TRBV4-2 to TRBJ1-3; TRBD1 aligns across 9 bases. Germline loops: CDR1 LGHNA, CDR2 YNFKEQ. J gave up 4 bases and V 3 bases, and 7 bases lay outside the gene matches. CDR3 length: 16 amino acids. This chain's CDR3 is CASSHRDRAYGNTIYF. The CDR3 DNA reads as TGTGCCAGCAGCCACAGGGACAGGGCATACGGAAACACCATATATTTT.

The chain carries TRBV10-3 and TRBJ2-1, with 7 bases that match TRBD2. The germline CDR1 and CDR2 sequences are ENHRY and SYGVKD. The CDR3 length is 16 residues. The V and J ends lost 7 bases and 0 bases, in that order; junction bases with no gene match: 9. The CDR3 reads CAITPSGGNSYNEQFF. The CDR3, as DNA: TGTGCCATCACCCCATCCGGGGGGAACTCCTACAATGAGCAGTTCTTC.